What follows are 18 T cell receptor beta chains derived from one specimen sequenced in a study of STAT5B mutations in CD4+ large granular lymphocyte leukemia. Clones were read by immunoSEQ multiplex PCR, and TCRdb kept only the in-frame ones, dropping some. This sample has about 35,000 clones, with 68% found just once. Sequencing used CD4+ T cells from blood buffy coats. The origin of the receptors is a human donor in good health.

The table lists this clone with a few counts. This chain links TRBV5-6 with TRBJ1-5, with 7 bases that match TRBD1. With 5 bases clipped from V and 3 bases from J, the junction kept 8 bases outside the gene matches. This CDR3 region has 15 residues. CDR1 is SGHDT and CDR2 is YYEEEE in the germline V gene. The CDR3 is CASSALGTDNQPQHF. CDR3 bases: TGTGCCAGCAGTGCTCTTGGGACAGACAATCAGCCCCAGCATTTT.

The V gene is TRBV18, the J gene TRBJ2-2; D perhaps matches TRBD2 (6 bases). Trimming pared 2 bases from V and 4 bases from J, leaving 8 bases between. This CDR3 contains 14 residues. Germline V lookup: CDR1 KGHSH, CDR2 LQKENI. The CDR3 DNA sequence: TGTGCCAGCTCACCAGGGAGGTCCACCGGGGAGCTGTTTTTT. This codes for CASSPGRSTGELFF.

This rearrangement joins TRBV9 to TRBJ2-1; D unresolved. V was clipped by 0 bases and J by 8 bases, with 9 bases between them. Germline lookup yields CDR1 SGDLS and CDR2 YYNGEE. The CDR3 is made up of 13 amino acids. The CDR3 loop is CASSVAINYEQFF. CDR3 coding DNA: TGTGCCAGCAGCGTAGCAATTAACTATGAGCAGTTCTTC. Full variable domain (remainder filled in from reference TRBV9 and TRBJ2-1): DSGVTQTPKHLITATGQRVTLRCSPRSGDLSVYWYQQSLDQGLQFLIQYYNGEERAKGNILERFSAQQFPDLHSELNLSSLELGDSALYFCASSVAINYEQFFGPGTRLTVL.

The rearrangement joins TRBV6-6 to TRBJ2-2; D gene ambiguous. The CDR3 sequence is 13 residues long. Germline CDR1 reads MNHNY; CDR2 reads SVGAGI (reference sequence). The V end lost 6 bases, the J end lost 4 bases, and 9 bases lay between the germline ends. CDR3 DNA: TGTGCCAGCAGACCAGACGGCACCGGGGAGCTGTTTTTT. Translating gives CASRPDGTGELFF.

The rearrangement uses TRBV12-5 and TRBJ1-1, with 9 positions matching TRBD1. Germline V gene sequence: CDR1 LGHNT, CDR2 FRNRAP. The CDR3 runs 17 residues. The trim removed 1 base at V and 1 base at J, leaving 7 bases unmatched. The CDR3 reads CASGLGGQGPGNTEAFF. The CDR3 DNA is TGTGCTAGTGGTTTGGGGGGACAGGGTCCTGGGAACACTGAAGCTTTCTTT. The whole variable domain, filled in from reference TRBV12-5 and TRBJ1-1, reads DARVTQTPRHKVTEMGQEVTMRCQPILGHNTVFWYRQTMMQGLELLAYFRNRAPLDDSGMPKDRFSAEMPDATLATLKIQPSEPRDSAVYFCASGLGGQGPGNTEAFFGQGTRLTVV.

This clone was detected once. The chain is built from TRBV4-1 and TRBJ2-2, with D hard to call. This CDR3 contains 14 residues. V shed 4 bases and J shed 3 bases, with 9 bases lying between them. Germline lookup yields CDR1 MGHRA and CDR2 YSYEKL. CDR3 DNA sequence: TGCGCCAGCAGCCGACTCCAGTACACCGGGGAGCTGTTTTTT. This gives the protein CASSRLQYTGELFF.

The J gene is TRBJ1-4, the V gene TRBV7-9; no clear D. Germline lookup yields CDR1 SEHNR and CDR2 FQNEAQ (reference sequence). This CDR3 is 14 amino acids long. Trimming stripped 1 base from V and 3 bases from J, with 6 bases between. CDR3 sequence: CASSLEGSNEKLFF. CDR3 nucleotide sequence: TGTGCCAGCAGCTTAGAGGGATCTAATGAAAAACTGTTTTTT.

V usage is TRBV5-1 and J usage is TRBJ2-1, with 7 bases lining up with TRBD2. CDR1 is SGHRS and CDR2 is YFSETQ in the germline V gene. This CDR3 has 11 residues. With V trimmed by 3 bases and J by 11 bases, 2 bases remained unmatched. The CDR3 reads CASSWDYQQFF. CDR3 DNA sequence: TGCGCCAGCAGCTGGGACTACCAGCAGTTCTTC.

CDR3 sequence: CASNPTGGVPNSPLHF. CDR3 nucleotide sequence: TGTGCCAGTAACCCTACAGGGGGCGTCCCGAATTCACCCCTCCACTTT. The rearrangement links TRBV19 to TRBJ1-6, with 9 bases fitting TRBD1. CDR3 length: 16 amino acids. V was clipped by 7 bases and J by 7 bases; unmatched bases: 11. Germline CDR1 reads LNHDA; CDR2 reads SQIVND (reference sequence).

This clone was found once. The genes are TRBV27 and TRBJ1-2; D unresolved. V was shortened by 0 bases and J by 2 bases, with 7 bases between the two germline ends. Per germline, CDR1 MNHEY and CDR2 SMNVEV (reference sequence). The CDR3 is made up of 14 amino acids. CDR3: CASSLSVLNYGYTF. The CDR3 nucleotides are TGTGCCAGCAGTTTATCGGTATTAAACTATGGCTACACCTTC.

This chain uses TRBV6-1 with TRBJ1-1; the D gene is possibly TRBD1 (5 bases). Between the trimmed V and J ends, which lost 1 base and 0 bases, there was a span of 15 bases. The CDR3 is 17 amino acids. Germline CDR1 MNHNS, CDR2 SASEGT. CDR3 bases: TGTGCCAGCAGTGAAGGACTATGGGAGGGGATGAACACTGAAGCTTTCTTT. It yields the protein CASSEGLWEGMNTEAFF.

The J gene is TRBJ2-7, the V gene TRBV7-4; 8 nucleotides agree with TRBD1. CDR1 is SGHVT, CDR2 SQSDAQ, per germline. The V segment lost 5 bases and the J segment 2 bases; nucleotides outside the gene matches: 17. The CDR3 loop spans 18 amino acids. The CDR3 DNA is TGTGCCAGCAGCCCCCTGACAGGGGCACTAGAGCTACCCTACGAGCAGTACTTC. Translating it yields CASSPLTGALELPYEQYF.

This chain joins TRBV18 and TRBJ2-5; no clear D. The V end lost 4 bases, the J end lost 5 bases, and 11 bases lay between the germline ends. The CDR3 loop spans 13 amino acids. Germline lookup yields CDR1 KGHSH and CDR2 LQKENI. Here the CDR3 DNA reads TGTGCCAGCTCACGGTCTGATGGTGAGACCCAGTACTTC. It codes for CASSRSDGETQYF.

This clone has just a few counts. The chain recombines TRBV19 with TRBJ1-6; D might be TRBD1 (6 bases). Looked up from germline, CDR1 is LNHDA and CDR2 is SQIVND (reference sequence). The ends were cut back, 7 bases at V and 13 bases at J, with 17 bases in the middle. CDR3 size: 13 residues. The CDR3 DNA is TGTGCCAGTACTAGGGGGACGGTTCAGCCCCTCCACTTT. Protein: CASTRGTVQPLHF.

The chain employs TRBV7-6 and TRBJ2-1; no firm D call. There are 17 residues in the CDR3. CDR1 and CDR2 from the germline V gene are SGHVS and FNYEAQ. Trimming pared 1 base from V and 0 bases from J, leaving 13 bases between. As DNA, the CDR3 is TGTGCCAGCAGCTTAGAGCCGAACAGTGGCTCCTACAATGAGCAGTTCTTC. It encodes CASSLEPNSGSYNEQFF.

V gene TRBV4-1 combines with J gene TRBJ2-6; D is possibly TRBD1 (5 bases). Germline values: CDR1 MGHRA, CDR2 YSYEKL. V was clipped by 0 bases and J by 0 bases, with 15 bases between them. The length of the CDR3 is 19 residues. DNA of the CDR3: TGCGCCAGCAGCCAAGATGGGGCAGGTTACTACTCTGGGGCCAACGTCCTGACTTTC. Encoded protein: CASSQDGAGYYSGANVLTF.

The chain couples TRBV29-1 to TRBJ2-1; D is possibly TRBD1 (6 bases). CDR1 is SQVTM and CDR2 is ANQGSEA in the germline V gene. This CDR3 is 14 amino acids long. Trimming removed 7 bases at V and 0 bases at J, with 13 bases between. The CDR3 DNA sequence: TGCAGCGCCCGACAGGACCTCTCCTACAATGAGCAGTTCTTC. As protein: CSARQDLSYNEQFF.

This chain joins TRBV7-3 and TRBJ2-3, with TRBD2 matching over 12 bases. This CDR3 has 19 residues. Germline CDR1 is SGHTA and CDR2 is FQGTGA. Germline trimming cut 4 bases from V and 0 bases from J; bases unmatched to any gene: 11. The CDR3 nucleotides read TGTGCCAGCAGCTGGAAGACTAGCGGGGGATGCTATAGCACAGATACGCAGTATTTT. Residues: CASSWKTSGGCYSTDTQYF.